Listed here are 18 T cell receptor beta chains from one sample, sequenced in a study of CD8+CD57+ T cells in acquired aplastic anemia. Previously, flow cytometry had revealed CD8+CD57+ cell expansion in the patients chosen for sequencing. CDR3 and TCR beta VDJ profiling relied on genomic DNA as the template. TCRdb ran MiXCR on the reads and lists one entry per CDR3 protein. The sample consists of 260,000 or so distinct CDR3 sequences, around 82% of them appearing once. Sequenced material: sorted CD4+, CD8+, or CD8+CD57+ T cells (not recorded which) from PBMCs. Every receptor here comes from a human donor with aplastic anemia.

This clonotype came up many times. The CDR3 end shows no conserved phenylalanine or tryptophan, and so a read error is likely. It is unclear where the CDR3 begins or ends on the DNA, so no DNA is shown, and the CDR3 is as TCRdb lists it. This sequence joins TRBV9 and TRBJ2-3; the tabulated D call, TRBD1, remains unverified against the DNA. CDR1 is SGDLS and CDR2 is YYNGEE in the germline V gene. The CDR3 is made up of 13 amino acids, end residues included. The CDR3 reads CASSEWWTDNTGV.

The rearrangement joins TRBV19 to TRBJ2-1; TRBD2 agrees at 7 bases. V lost 2 bases, J lost 7 bases, and 5 bases stayed unmatched. This CDR3 comprises 14 residues. The germline gives CDR1 LNHDA, CDR2 SQIVND (reference sequence). The DNA of the CDR3 is TGTGCCAGTAGTATACTGACTAGCAATAATGAGCAGTTCTTC. This translates into CASSILTSNNEQFF.

The V and J genes are TRBV5-8 and TRBJ2-3; D gene ambiguous. The CDR3 covers 13 residues. In germline, CDR1 is SGHTS, CDR2 YDEGEE. Trimming took off 4 bases at V and 2 bases at J, with 8 bases between the two ends. CDR3 DNA: TGTGCCAGCAGCCCCGGGCACACAGATACGCAGTATTTT. Its protein is CASSPGHTDTQYF.

Of note for this clonotype: Since the CDR3 does not end with the conserved phenylalanine or tryptophan, this likely comes from a read error. Because the CDR3's place on the DNA is in doubt, the DNA is left out and the CDR3 is given as listed by TCRdb. This chain links TRBV7-8 with TRBJ2-1. The CDR3 is made up of 13 amino acids, end residues included. Germline values: CDR1 SGHVS, CDR2 FQNEAQ. The chain's CDR3 is CASSYDPDGAAFS.

For this clonotype: Because it lacks the conserved phenylalanine or tryptophan at the end, this CDR3 is likely a read error. The DNA is left out, because the CDR3 cannot be placed on it with certainty; the CDR3 is given as TCRdb lists it. The CDR3 sequence: CATSDSQTARFYDNTFC. The chain links TRBV24-1 to TRBJ1-4; whether TRBD1, the table's D call, matches the DNA was not checked. From its first to its last residue, the CDR3 has 17 amino acids. Looked up from germline, CDR1 is KGHDR and CDR2 is SFDVKD.

The chain employs TRBV2 and TRBJ2-3; tentative D call: TRBD2 (6 bases). Germline V gives CDR1 SNHLY, CDR2 FYNNEI. The CDR3 extends over 12 amino acids. The V end was cut by 5 bases, the J end by 14 bases, with 17 bases between. The CDR3 here is CASSKDRDSSYF. The CDR3 DNA reads TGTGCCAGCAGTAAAGACCGGGACTCGTCGTATTTT.

The V and J genes are TRBV5-6 and TRBJ2-7, with 9 bases lining up with TRBD1. Trimming removed 4 bases from V and 3 bases from J; junction bases left unmatched: 5. Germline V gene lookup returns CDR1 SGHDT and CDR2 YYEEEE. CDR3 length equals 14 residues. CDR3 sequence (DNA): TGTGCCAGCAGCCTCCGGGACAGGGACTACGAGCAGTACTTC. As protein: CASSLRDRDYEQYF.

On this clonotype itself: Since the CDR3 does not end with the conserved phenylalanine or tryptophan, this likely comes from a read error. No DNA is shown, since the ends of the CDR3 on it are uncertain; the CDR3 is the one TCRdb lists. The chain has TRBV7-2 and TRBJ1-1. Both ends counted, the CDR3 spans 13 residues. CDR1 is SGHTA and CDR2 is FQGNSA in the germline V gene. This chain's CDR3 is CASSSARGTDTLY.

This clonotype was counted once. A read error may account for a junction end that differs from germline. V is TRBV7-8 and J is TRBJ1-5; maybe TRBD1 (6 bases). CDR1 and CDR2 (germline): SGHVS, FQNEAQ. There are 14 residues in the CDR3. Here the CDR3 reads CASGLTGHPDTQHF. The CDR3 DNA follows: TGTGCCAGCGGCTTAACGGGACACCCCGATACGCAGCATTTT.

This chain links TRBV14 with TRBJ2-1; D is uncertain. V was trimmed by 1 base and J by 0 bases, leaving 7 bases between them. This CDR3 spans 15 amino acids. The germline gives CDR1 SGHDN, CDR2 FVKESK. As DNA, the CDR3 is TGTGCCAGCAGCCAAGTGGTTAGCTCCTACAATGAGCAGTTCTTC. Its protein is CASSQVVSSYNEQFF.

On this clonotype: The CDR3 end shows no conserved phenylalanine or tryptophan, and so a read error is likely. The limits of the CDR3 on the DNA are not certain, so only TCRdb's listed CDR3 is given. V gene TRBV11-3 combines with J gene TRBJ1-5; whether TRBD1, the table's D call, matches the DNA was not checked. From its first to its last residue, the CDR3 has 13 amino acids. Per germline, CDR1 SGHNT and CDR2 YENEEA. This CDR3 reads CASSLDVTGNTEA.

V usage is TRBV15 and J usage is TRBJ2-7; D not resolved. With 1 base removed from V and 2 bases from J, the gap between germline ends came to 12 bases. CDR3 length: 15 residues. Germline lookup yields CDR1 LNHNV and CDR2 YYDKDF (reference sequence). The CDR3 is CATSRGTYGTYEQYF. The CDR3 DNA is TGTGCCACCAGCAGAGGGACCTATGGGACCTACGAGCAGTACTTC. The variable domain in full, with the rest retrieved from reference TRBV15 and TRBJ2-7, is DAMVIQNPRYQVTQFGKPVTLSCSQTLNHNVMYWYQQKSSQAPKLLFHYYDKDFNNEADTPDNFQSRRPNTSFCFLDIRSPGLGDTAMYLCATSRGTYGTYEQYFGPGTRLTVT.

This chain uses TRBV11-3 with TRBJ2-1; no firm D call. The germline V and J ends were trimmed by 9 bases and 1 base, with 16 bases remaining between them. Per the germline V gene, CDR1 is SGHNT and CDR2 is YENEEA. The CDR3 length is 15 residues. In DNA form, the CDR3 reads TGTGCCAGTAGTTTAGATGTGGGATCCTACAATGAGCAGTTCTTC. The encoded protein is CASSLDVGSYNEQFF.

In the case of this clonotype: Here the CDR3 omits its conserved ending phenylalanine or tryptophan, so a read error is the likely source. The DNA is left out, because the CDR3 cannot be placed on it with certainty; the CDR3 is given as TCRdb lists it. This chain uses TRBV9 with TRBJ1-1. In germline, CDR1 is SGDLS, CDR2 YYNGEE. The CDR3 is made up of 9 amino acids, end residues included. Here the CDR3 reads CASSVEVVG.

This rearrangement joins TRBV7-9 to TRBJ2-6; the D gene is possibly TRBD2 (6 bases). Looked up from germline, CDR1 is SEHNR and CDR2 is FQNEAQ (reference sequence). Trimming removed 3 bases from V and 16 bases from J, with 25 bases in between. The CDR3 loop spans 16 amino acids. The CDR3 reads CASSFARSGGANELTF. In DNA form, the CDR3 reads TGTGCCAGCAGCTTTGCGAGAAGCGGCGGGGCCAACGAGCTGACTTTC.

CDR3 DNA: TGTGCCAGCGGCGGGACGGAGGTCGTCTTGAACACTGAAGCTTTCTTT. Protein: CASGGTEVVLNTEAFF. The V and J genes are TRBV5-6 and TRBJ1-1, with a weak D call TRBD1 (5 bases). The germline V and J ends were trimmed by 7 bases and 0 bases, with 19 bases remaining between them. The germline V gene encodes CDR1 SGHDT and CDR2 YYEEEE. The CDR3 extends over 16 amino acids.

The V call is TRBV9, the J call TRBJ1-4, with D hard to call. Trimming cost V 2 bases and J 7 bases, with 21 bases left between them. Per the germline V gene, CDR1 is SGDLS and CDR2 is YYNGEE. The CDR3 totals 17 residues. The CDR3 bases are TGTGCCAGCAGCGTGGGGTCAGAAGCACAGATTTTTGAAAAACTGTTTTTT. Its protein product is CASSVGSEAQIFEKLFF.

On this clonotype: At one boundary the junction diverges from the germline segment, which might be a read error. The chain joins TRBV9 to TRBJ1-2; TRBD1 is a possible D gene (5 bases). Germline V gene sequence: CDR1 SGDLS, CDR2 YYNGEE. The CDR3 totals 16 residues. The CDR3 region is CASGSRGSGLDYDYTF. The DNA for the CDR3 is TGTGCCAGCGGATCACGGGGCAGCGGCTTGGACTATGACTACACCTTC.